The present T cell receptor (beta chain) was sequenced within a study of CD8+CD57+ T cells in acquired aplastic anemia. CDR3 and TCR beta VDJ profiling relied on genomic DNA as the template. MiXCR, run by TCRdb on the reads, gives a single entry per CDR3 protein. This table has approximately 250,000 distinct CDR3 sequences, approximately 86% appearing once. Patients who underwent sequencing had shown CD8+CD57+ cell expansion by flow cytometry. Regarding this clonotype: An end of the junction differs from the germline gene, which may be a read error.

This CDR3 spans 13 amino acids. The germline gives CDR1 SNHLY, CDR2 FYNNEI. The receptor's source is a human donor with aplastic anemia. The rearrangement joins TRBV2 to TRBJ1-2; a possible D gene is TRBD1 (6 bases). Sequencing was done on a sample of sorted CD4+, CD8+, or CD8+CD57+ T cells (not recorded which) from PBMCs. The chain's CDR3 is CASSDGGTDAHNF. The CDR3 bases are TGTGCCAGCAGCGACGGGGGCACAGATGCGCACAACTTT. The full variable domain, rest sourced from reference TRBV2 and TRBJ1-2, is EPEVTQTPSHQVTQMGQEVILRCVPISNHLYFYWYRQILGQKVEFLVSFYNNEISEKSEIFDDQFSVERPDGSNFTLKIRSTKLEDSAMYFCASSDGGTDAHNFGSGTRLTVV.